This TCR beta chain was recovered during a study of T cell responses to AZD1222 COVID-19 vaccine (dated by TCRdb to 2020 to 2022). Background on the whole study: AZD1222 recipients whose second dose came at about 4 weeks and those whose second dose came at about 12 weeks were combined into one group, since spike-specific TCR depth and breadth did not differ between the two schedules. Trial participants were enrolled by age into 18-55, 56-69 and 70-plus year subgroups, with approximately 160, 26 and 62 TCR-sequenced participants respectively. TCR sequencing covered some 250 trial participants: approximately 200 given two doses of AZD1222 and around 26 given two doses of MenACWY control vaccine. The study at large found these results: The vaccine-associated CD4 TCRs covered the entire spike protein, and the dominant responses fell in regions 160-218 and 743-854. In the small 56-69-year group, the increase in depth fell short of significance, most likely because of low power. Reportedly, close to half of the unique spike-specific TCRs recognized epitopes lying outside the regions that are mutated in the B.1.351 and B.1.1.7 variants. Only 5 to 7 AZD1222 recipients were SARS-CoV-2 seropositive at baseline, limiting conclusions about previously exposed vaccinees. No day 14 peak-response samples were available, so repertoires were characterized only after the peak T cell response. A significant rise in spike-specific TCR breadth and depth was observed after two AZD1222 doses relative to day 0 and relative to MenACWY recipients. Participants were mostly white British, with more females than males. The authors suggested clonal diversity may have been underestimated.

The CDR3 regions of human TCRbeta chains were subjected to immunosequencing. Processing in the source paper ran as follows. Repertoire TCRs were matched against a reference library of SARS-CoV-2-specific TCRs generated with the MIRA antigen-specificity platform. Breadth was defined as the fraction of unique TCRs that were SARS-CoV-2-associated, and depth was defined as the fraction of total T cells that were SARS-CoV-2-associated. Using the MIRA data, each spike-specific TCR was mapped to the spike region that the TCR reacts to and placed in a CD4 or CD8 class. Log10-transformed breadth and depth values were compared by one-way ANOVA with Sidak's multiple comparisons tests. As stored in TCRdb, this immuneACCESS dataset retains in-frame rearrangements with V and J assigned. A fraction of the clones does not appear; measured against another copy, unresolved V genes explain less than half of the discrepancy, and the remainder lacks a known reason. The V and J calls and the clone size are those of that table, but D and trimming were determined from the DNA. The sample table shows under 150,000 clones, and approximately 90% are seen once. 2.5% to 3% of the sample lies in the top ten.

The meaning of the sample's time point label: baseline before first vaccination. The vaccinee samples were drawn from two UK trials, COV001 and COV002, one of which was a single-blind randomized controlled phase 2/3 trial testing AZD1222 (ChAdOx1 nCoV-19) in healthy adults. For TCRbeta chain sequencing, PBMC samples were collected from trial participants at day 0 and at day 28 after the second dose. In regard to this clone: The antigen it binds to is not known. Per-nucleotide qualities are absent, and no much larger clonotype sits a single base away.

The CDR3 sequence holds 14 residues, the cysteine and phenylalanine included. The only DNA kept is the CDR3, 42 bases in frame from the first base. The junction shows trimming of 7 bases on V and 0 bases on J, plus 13 bases between the germline ends. The germline V gene gives CDR1 as MDHEN and CDR2 as SYDVKM. The source was peripheral blood, collected on day 0 of AZD1222 vaccination. This clonotype was sampled from an adult in good health. The chain is encoded by TRBV28 joined to TRBJ2-7, with a weak D call of TRBD1 (6 bases match). The CDR3 here reads CASTEGVASYEQYF. The DNA is as follows: TGTGCCAGCACCGAGGGGGTAGCCTCCTACGAGCAGTACTTC. The entire variable domain, with the stretches around the CDR3 drawn from the reference TRBV28 and TRBJ2-7 proteins, is DVKVTQSSRYLVKRTGEKVFLECVQDMDHENMFWYRQDPGLGLRLIYFSYDVKMKEKGDIPEGYSVSREKKERFSLILESASTNQTSMYLCASTEGVASYEQYFGPGTRLTVT.